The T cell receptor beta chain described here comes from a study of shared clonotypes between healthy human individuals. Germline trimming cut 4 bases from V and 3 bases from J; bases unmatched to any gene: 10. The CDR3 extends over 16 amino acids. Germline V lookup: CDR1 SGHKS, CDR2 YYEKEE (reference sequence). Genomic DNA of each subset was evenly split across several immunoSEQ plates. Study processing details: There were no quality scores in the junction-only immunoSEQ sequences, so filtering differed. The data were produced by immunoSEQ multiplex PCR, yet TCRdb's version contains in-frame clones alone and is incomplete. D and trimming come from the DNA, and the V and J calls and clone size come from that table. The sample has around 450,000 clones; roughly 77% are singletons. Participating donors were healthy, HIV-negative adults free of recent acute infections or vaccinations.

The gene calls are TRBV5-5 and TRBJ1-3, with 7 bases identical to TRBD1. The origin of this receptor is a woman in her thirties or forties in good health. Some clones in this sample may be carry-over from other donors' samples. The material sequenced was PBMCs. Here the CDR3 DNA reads TGTGCCAGCAGCCCAACTACCGACAGGGTTGGAAACACCATATATTTT. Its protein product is CASSPTTDRVGNTIYF.